Listed below are T cell receptor beta chains from one sample, sequenced in a study of CD8+CD57+ T cells in acquired aplastic anemia. TCRdb re-called the reads through MiXCR, storing one row per CDR3 protein. The sample lists roughly 180,000 distinct CDR3 sequences; around three fifths were seen once. The sample taken for sequencing was sorted CD4+, CD8+, or CD8+CD57+ T cells (not recorded which) from PBMCs. The source is a human donor with severe aplastic anemia or a healthy control (not recorded which). Each CDR3 is given with its conserved first and last residue. D genes are given only for firm matches. Rows give clone size only sometimes, using once, few, many, or a class for an expanded clone.

D,V,size,J,CDR3,DNA
.,TRBV19,.,TRBJ2-5,CASSLGQSVLGETQYF,TGTGCCAGTAGTTTAGGACAGTCGGTTCTCGGGGAGACCCAGTACTTC
.,TRBV2,.,TRBJ2-3,CASRRPRGVSEADTQYF,TGTGCCAGCAGGAGGCCAAGAGGGGTGTCGGAGGCAGATACGCAGTATTTT
TRBD1,TRBV10-3,.,TRBJ1-1,CAISESPTGTEAFF,TGTGCCATCAGTGAGTCCCCGACAGGGACTGAAGCTTTCTTT
.,TRBV2,once,TRBJ2-7,CATNGSPSEQYF,TGTGCCACCAATGGGTCCCCAAGTGAGCAGTACTTC
.,TRBV12-3/TRBV12-4,many,TRBJ1-2,CASSFETHYGYTF,TGTGCCAGCAGTTTCGAGACTCACTATGGCTACACCTTC
.,TRBV12-3/TRBV12-4,.,TRBJ1-1,CASSLSPPGVSSEAFF,TGTGCCAGCAGTTTGTCTCCTCCGGGGGTTTCTAGTGAAGCTTTCTTT
TRBD2,TRBV24-1,.,TRBJ2-3,CATSDPTSGHTDTQYF,TGTGCCACCAGTGATCCGACTAGCGGACACACAGATACGCAGTATTTT
.,TRBV9,.,TRBJ2-2,CASSVAPGTGELFF,TGTGCCAGCAGCGTAGCTCCGGGCACCGGGGAGCTGTTTTTT
TRBD2,TRBV7-8,few,TRBJ2-7,CASSTSGRAYEQYF,TGTGCCAGCAGCACTAGCGGGAGGGCCTACGAGCAGTACTTC
.,TRBV6-4,.,TRBJ2-3,CASSLTGNNEQYF,TGTGCCAGCAGCCTGACTGGGAACAATGAGCAGTATTTT
.,TRBV9,once,TRBJ1-1,CASSVGPGVTEAFF,TGTGCCAGCAGCGTAGGACCGGGGGTCACTGAAGCTTTCTTT
TRBD1,TRBV9,many,TRBJ1-3,CASSETGADSGNTIYF,TGTGCCAGCAGCGAGACAGGGGCCGACTCTGGAAACACCATATATTTT
.,TRBV7-9,.,TRBJ2-7,CASSLGVTEGDEQYF,TGTGCCAGCAGCTTAGGGGTCACAGAGGGCGACGAGCAGTACTTC
.,TRBV7-9,.,TRBJ2-1,CASSPRRDNEQFF,TGTGCCAGCAGCCCAAGGAGGGACAATGAGCAGTTCTTC
.,TRBV20-1,.,TRBJ2-2,CSARDGTLDTGELFF,TGCAGTGCTAGAGACGGGACACTTGATACCGGGGAGCTGTTTTTT
TRBD1,TRBV20-1,.,TRBJ2-7,CSASSGQGPYEQYF,TGCAGTGCTAGTTCGGGACAGGGGCCCTACGAGCAGTACTTC
.,TRBV20-1,few,TRBJ2-7,CSARDPRGRVTNEQYF,TGCAGTGCTAGAGATCCCCGTGGCAGGGTTACCAACGAGCAGTACTTC
TRBD2,TRBV19,.,TRBJ2-7,CASRTSAASEQYF,TGTGCCAGTAGGACTAGCGCCGCGAGCGAGCAGTACTTC
TRBD1,TRBV14,.,TRBJ1-3,CASSPRHDRGSGNAIYF,TGTGCCAGCAGCCCGAGACACGACAGGGGGTCTGGAAACGCCATATATTTT
.,TRBV25-1,.,TRBJ1-2,CASRDSERGYTF,TGTGCCAGCAGGGACAGCGAAAGGGGCTACACCTTC
.,TRBV20-1,.,TRBJ2-7,CSARDPKAGSYEQYF,TGCAGTGCTAGAGATCCAAAAGCAGGGTCCTACGAGCAGTACTTC
.,TRBV7-2,.,TRBJ1-1,CASSLIVRGNTEAFF,TGTGCCAGCAGCTTAATCGTACGCGGGAACACTGAAGCTTTCTTT
.,TRBV7-4,.,TRBJ1-2,CDSSFYICSAKPMTGGYGYTF,.
TRBD1,TRBV25-1,few,TRBJ2-7,CASSWTGGWNEQYF,TGTGCCAGCAGTTGGACAGGGGGCTGGAACGAGCAGTACTTC
TRBD1,TRBV19,.,TRBJ1-3,CARTGTAGNTIYF,TGTGCCCGTACAGGGACAGCCGGAAACACCATATATTTT
.,TRBV19,.,TRBJ1-5,CASSAREPNQPQHF,TGTGCCAGTAGTGCACGGGAGCCCAATCAGCCCCAGCATTTT
TRBD1,TRBV20-1,few,TRBJ1-6,CSARDYGTGGESPLHF,TGCAGTGCTAGAGATTACGGGACAGGGGGCGAATCACCCCTCCACTTT
.,TRBV20-1,few,TRBJ1-3,CSAKIGVGNTIYF,TGCAGTGCCAAAATAGGGGTTGGAAACACCATATATTTT
TRBD1,TRBV2,.,TRBJ2-5,CASSQAGTGDGETQYF,TGTGCCAGCAGTCAAGCCGGGACAGGGGACGGAGAGACCCAGTACTTC
.,TRBV4-1,many,TRBJ2-7,CASSQENMISYEQYF,TGCGCCAGCAGCCAGGAAAATATGATCTCCTACGAGCAGTACTTC
TRBD1,TRBV2,few,TRBJ1-2,CASNTGTGAYGYTF,TGTGCCAGCAACACCGGGACAGGGGCCTATGGCTACACCTTC
TRBD2,TRBV2,.,TRBJ2-7,CASTEGLAETYEQYF,TGTGCCAGCACTGAGGGACTAGCGGAAACCTACGAGCAGTACTTC
.,TRBV11-2,.,TRBJ2-7,CASSLFGVAAYEQYF,TGTGCCAGCAGCCTCTTTGGGGTAGCGGCCTACGAGCAGTACTTC
TRBD2,TRBV2,.,TRBJ2-1,CASRTSPSSYNEQFF,TGTGCCAGCAGGACTAGCCCTAGCTCCTACAATGAGCAGTTCTTC
.,TRBV7-2,.,TRBJ2-1,CASSYGQTNEQFF,TGTGCCAGCAGCTACGGGCAGACTAATGAGCAGTTCTTC
.,TRBV7-1,.,TRBJ2-3,CASSLEDLGLGMNTQYF,TGTGCCAGCAGCCTCGAGGACCTGGGGCTCGGGATGAATACGCAGTATTTT
TRBD2,TRBV5-1,many,TRBJ2-7,CASSYSGEGYEQYF,TGCGCCAGCAGCTATAGCGGGGAGGGTTACGAGCAGTACTTC
TRBD1,TRBV9,.,TRBJ1-1,CASSRTGGGVGTEAFF,TGTGCCAGCAGCAGGACAGGGGGCGGTGTGGGAACTGAAGCTTTCTTT
.,TRBV11-2,many,TRBJ1-4,CASTQGWTNEKLFF,TGTGCCAGCACGCAGGGATGGACTAATGAAAAACTGTTTTTT
.,TRBV15,once,TRBJ2-5,CATSRNRVETQYF,TGTGCCACCAGCAGGAATAGGGTGGAGACCCAGTACTTC
TRBD1,TRBV20-1,few,TRBJ2-1,CSARDRNYNEQFF,TGCAGTGCTAGGGACAGGAATTACAATGAGCAGTTCTTC
.,TRBV2,once,TRBJ1-2,CASSEGGGAYGYTF,TGTGCCAGCAGTGAAGGGGGGGGGGCCTATGGCTACACCTTC
.,TRBV7-9,.,TRBJ1-6,CASSLAEGAPLHF,TGTGCCAGCAGCTTAGCCGAGGGGGCACCCCTCCACTTT
TRBD2,TRBV2,.,TRBJ2-7,CASSELRLAGVGEQYF,TGTGCCAGCAGTGAACTAAGGCTAGCGGGAGTCGGCGAGCAGTACTTC
.,TRBV7-8,.,TRBJ2-7,CASSGQTGGSYEQYF,TGTGCCAGCAGCGGGCAGACAGGAGGCAGCTACGAGCAGTACTTC
.,TRBV7-8,many,TRBJ1-2,CASSLVGTNYGYTF,TGTGCCAGCAGCTTAGTTGGGACGAACTATGGCTACACCTTC
.,TRBV20-1,.,TRBJ1-2,CSARAANYGYTF,TGCAGTGCTAGAGCCGCTAACTATGGCTACACCTTC
TRBD2,TRBV20-1,.,TRBJ2-7,CSASKGTSDTYEQYF,TGCAGTGCTAGCAAGGGGACTAGCGATACCTACGAGCAGTACTTC
.,TRBV6-2/TRBV6-3,many,TRBJ1-5,CASSLDGNQPQHF,TGTGCCAGCAGCCTTGATGGCAATCAGCCCCAGCATTTT
.,TRBV7-6,few,TRBJ2-3,CASSLAGRAQQYF,TGTGCCAGCAGCTTAGCAGGCAGGGCTCAGCAGTATTTT
TRBD2,TRBV5-1,many,TRBJ2-2,CASLSGTTNTGELFF,TGCGCCAGTCTATCCGGGACTACTAACACCGGGGAGCTGTTTTTT
.,TRBV7-8,.,TRBJ2-5,CASSLAGNRVPLCPDQETQYF,TGTGCCAGCAGCTTAGCCGGAAACAGGGTTCCCTTGTGTCCTGACCAAGAGACCCAGTACTTC
TRBD1,TRBV7-9,.,TRBJ2-1,CASSLVRQGGYEQFF,TGTGCCAGCAGCTTAGTAAGACAGGGGGGCTATGAGCAGTTCTTC
.,TRBV5-6,.,TRBJ1-1,CASSLRQLDTEAFF,TGTGCCAGCAGCTTGCGGCAACTGGACACTGAAGCTTTCTTT